The 29 T cell receptor beta chains listed next were all sequenced from one sample in a study of blood T cells in healthy people across ages. Through a sample-barcoded 5' primer and a J-beta primer mix, a second PCR was run for roughly 7 to 11 cycles. TCRdb re-derived calls from the 5' RACE reads in MiXCR, one entry per CDR3 protein. This sample has approximately 820,000 distinct CDR3 sequences, with about 42% found just once. Input material: blood. The receptors derive from a man aged 55 to 69 in good health.

V usage is TRBV24-1 and J usage is TRBJ2-3; 8 bases agree with TRBD1. V shed 4 bases, J shed 0 bases, and the junction held 5 bases outside the gene matches. The CDR3 totals 16 residues. The germline gives CDR1 KGHDR, CDR2 SFDVKD. The CDR3 here is CATSETGTGSTDTQYF. In nucleotides, the CDR3 is TGTGCCACCAGTGAAACCGGGACAGGTAGCACAGATACGCAGTATTTT.

The rearrangement joins TRBV6-2 or TRBV6-3 to TRBJ2-5; D remains ambiguous. CDR1 is MNHEY and CDR2 is SVGEGT in the germline V gene. The CDR3 extends over 11 amino acids. V gave up 6 bases and J gave up 3 bases, with 5 bases separating them. CDR3 region: CASRMEETQYF. CDR3 bases: TGTGCCAGCAGAATGGAAGAGACCCAGTACTTC.

The genes are TRBV6-5 and TRBJ2-3; 7 bases fit TRBD1. Trimming cost V 4 bases and J 6 bases; bases outside gene matches: 7. Germline V gene lookup returns CDR1 MNHEY and CDR2 SVGAGI. There are 14 residues in the CDR3. CDR3 region: CASSLTGVRDTQYF. The CDR3 DNA follows: TGTGCCAGCAGTTTAACAGGGGTACGGGATACGCAGTATTTT.

This clonotype turned up a few times. The chain has TRBV29-1 and TRBJ2-1; 10 nucleotides line up with TRBD2. This CDR3 is 15 amino acids long. Trimming cost V 3 bases and J 7 bases; bases outside gene matches: 9. Germline CDR1 reads SQVTM; CDR2 reads ANQGSEA. The DNA for the CDR3 is TGCAGCGTTGATCCACTAGCGGGGATCGGGAATGAGCAGTTCTTC. It translates to CSVDPLAGIGNEQFF.

The rearrangement uses TRBV28 and TRBJ1-6; D unclear. In germline, CDR1 is MDHEN, CDR2 SYDVKM. This CDR3 has 13 residues. Trimming left V 8 bases short and J 4 bases short, with 9 bases between. The CDR3 region has the DNA TGTGCCAGCTCCGCAAGGTATAATTCACCCCTCCACTTT. This codes for CASSARYNSPLHF.

This clonotype was observed a handful of times. The chain uses TRBV28 and TRBJ2-3; 10 positions match TRBD1. J lost 14 bases, V lost 5 bases, and 7 bases had no gene match. There are 12 residues in the CDR3. Germline CDR1 reads MDHEN; CDR2 reads SYDVKM. The CDR3 region has the DNA TGTGCCAGCAGTGGGGACAGGGGAAATAGGTATTTT. Residues: CASSGDRGNRYF.

This clonotype has a handful of counts. The chain employs TRBV21-1 and TRBJ1-2; TRBD1 is the table's D call, not checked against the DNA. TRBV21-1 is designated a pseudogene. CDR3 length: 16 residues. The CDR3 here is CASSKVFSGRNYGYTF. CDR3 bases: TGTGCCAGCAGCAAAGTTTTTTCGGGACGGAACTATGGCTACACCTTC.

V and J are TRBV7-9 and TRBJ2-1; 12 bases match TRBD1. V was clipped by 3 bases and J by 4 bases; unmatched bases: 13. The CDR3 is 19 residues long. Germline values: CDR1 SEHNR, CDR2 FQNEAQ (reference sequence). The DNA of the CDR3 is TGTGCCAGCAGCTTGGTGGGACAGGGGGCGCAAGGTGCGTACAATGAGCAGTTCTTC. Its protein is CASSLVGQGAQGAYNEQFF. The full variable domain, completed using reference TRBV7-9 and TRBJ2-1, is DTGVSQNPRHKITKRGQNVTFRCDPISEHNRLYWYRQTLGQGPEFLTYFQNEAQLEKSRLLSDRFSAERPKGSFSTLEIQRTEQGDSAMYLCASSLVGQGAQGAYNEQFFGPGTRLTVL.

This clonotype has only a few counts. This chain connects TRBV6-1 to TRBJ1-4, with D perhaps TRBD1 (5 bases). Trimming stripped 4 bases from V and 3 bases from J, with 15 bases between. CDR1 and CDR2 (germline): MNHNS, SASEGT. The CDR3 is made up of 16 amino acids. The CDR3 is CASSGQGRTPNEKLFF. The CDR3 nucleotides read TGTGCCAGCAGTGGCCAGGGAAGAACGCCTAATGAAAAACTGTTTTTT.

This clonotype appeared a few times. The rearrangement uses TRBV7-8 and TRBJ2-1; no clear D gene. The germline gives CDR1 SGHVS, CDR2 FQNEAQ. There are 14 residues in the CDR3. The V and J ends lost 3 bases and 8 bases respectively, with 14 bases between them. The CDR3 DNA sequence: TGTGCCAGCAGCTTCGGTTACCCAGAAGATGAGCAGTTCTTC. Protein: CASSFGYPEDEQFF.

The chain links TRBV6-5 to TRBJ1-2, with D uncertain. With 6 bases removed from V and 5 bases from J, the gap between germline ends came to 13 bases. There are 13 residues in the CDR3. The germline V gene encodes CDR1 MNHEY and CDR2 SVGAGI. CDR3 coding DNA: TGTGCCAGCAGGGAATCGGCCGAATATGGCTACACCTTC. Translating it yields CASRESAEYGYTF.

The chain is built from TRBV7-9 and TRBJ2-7, with D perhaps matching TRBD2 (5 bases). Germline values: CDR1 SEHNR, CDR2 FQNEAQ (reference sequence). The ends were cut back, 5 bases at V and 3 bases at J, with 11 bases in the middle. The CDR3 loop spans 13 amino acids. Here the CDR3 DNA reads TGTGCCAGCAGCCGAGCACGGGACTACGAGCAGTACTTC. Amino acids: CASSRARDYEQYF.

This clonotype was detected only a few times. The V and J genes are TRBV4-1 and TRBJ2-5; TRBD1 aligns across 8 bases. This CDR3 comprises 15 residues. Per the germline V gene, CDR1 is MGHRA and CDR2 is YSYEKL. Germline trimming cut 4 bases from V and 6 bases from J; bases unmatched to any gene: 10. The CDR3 is CASSRSDRDLKTQYF. The CDR3 DNA follows: TGCGCCAGCAGCCGGTCGGACAGGGACTTAAAGACCCAGTACTTC.

V is TRBV5-5 and J is TRBJ1-2, with TRBD1 as a possible D gene (6 bases). Germline lookup yields CDR1 SGHKS and CDR2 YYEKEE (reference sequence). CDR3 size: 16 residues. Trimming shortened V by 4 bases and J by 4 bases, and 20 bases separated the two germline ends. The CDR3 region has the DNA TGTGCCAGCAGCCCCCGGGAGACTGACAGGTTCTATGGCTACACCTTC. Translating gives CASSPRETDRFYGYTF.

In this sample, this clonotype turned up a few times. The gene calls are TRBV4-1 and TRBJ2-5; D is perhaps TRBD1 (6 bases). The CDR3 length is 14 residues. The V end lost 4 bases, the J end lost 2 bases, and 11 bases lay between the germline ends. Germline V gene lookup returns CDR1 MGHRA and CDR2 YSYEKL. CDR3 nucleotide sequence: TGCGCCAGCAGCCCGGGGACACCGCAAGAGACCCAGTACTTC. Translation: CASSPGTPQETQYF.

The J gene is TRBJ1-2, the V gene TRBV29-1; maybe TRBD1 (6 bases). This CDR3 spans 15 amino acids. The germline V gene has CDR1 SQVTM and CDR2 ANQGSEA. Trimming removed 7 bases from V and 0 bases from J, with 18 bases in between. The CDR3 coding sequence is TGCAGCGCCCTGGGGAGGGGGGAATCTAACTATGGCTACACCTTC. Translated, it gives CSALGRGESNYGYTF.

The V and J genes are TRBV10-1 and TRBJ1-1; D not resolved. This CDR3 spans 13 amino acids. Germline CDR1 reads WNHNN; CDR2 reads SYGVQD (reference sequence). V dropped 4 bases and J dropped 7 bases, with 13 bases sitting between them. CDR3: CASSAIRTGEAFF. Written as DNA, the CDR3 is TGCGCCAGCAGTGCAATTAGGACCGGTGAAGCTTTCTTT.

The chain joins TRBV12-3 or TRBV12-4 to TRBJ2-2; 7 bases fit TRBD2. This CDR3 spans 15 amino acids. J gave up 4 bases and V 4 bases, and 6 bases lay outside the gene matches. In nucleotides, the CDR3 is TGTGCCAGCAGTTATGGGGGGGTGGTCACCGGGGAGCTGTTTTTT. Encoded protein: CASSYGGVVTGELFF.

This clonotype was seen only a few times. J is TRBJ2-5 and V is TRBV7-9; D not certain. V was cut by 7 bases and J by 5 bases, with 11 bases left in between. The CDR3 runs to 12 residues. Germline CDR1 reads SEHNR; CDR2 reads FQNEAQ (reference sequence). CDR3 in DNA: TGTGCCAGCACCAACCCGTCGGAGACCCAGTACTTC. It is translated as CASTNPSETQYF.

The chain carries TRBV7-2 and TRBJ2-3; D call uncertain. The CDR3 contains 14 residues. CDR1 and CDR2 (germline): SGHTA, FQGNSA. V shed 1 base and J shed 5 bases, with 10 bases lying between them. CDR3 DNA sequence: TGTGCCAGCAGCTTAGGCCACGGCGGAGATACGCAGTATTTT. It is translated as CASSLGHGGDTQYF.

The V gene is TRBV6-6, the J gene TRBJ2-4; 8 bases align to TRBD1. The CDR3 length is 16 residues. The trim removed 5 bases at V and 5 bases at J, leaving 11 bases unmatched. Germline lookup yields CDR1 MNHNY and CDR2 SVGAGI (reference sequence). The CDR3 DNA reads as TGTGCCAGCAGTCGATCCACCGGGACAGGACAAAACATTCAGTACTTC. Amino acids: CASSRSTGTGQNIQYF.

The chain carries TRBV6-5 and TRBJ2-3, with D uncertain. The CDR3 runs to 14 residues. V gave up 0 bases and J gave up 3 bases, with 7 bases separating them. Germline CDR1 reads MNHEY; CDR2 reads SVGAGI. The CDR3 DNA sequence: TGTGCCAGCAGTTACTCGAAGACAACAGATACGCAGTATTTT. This encodes CASSYSKTTDTQYF.

CDR3 DNA sequence: TGTGCCAGCAGCTCTAACGGGCCCTACGAGCAGTACTTC. This translates into CASSSNGPYEQYF. The V gene is TRBV11-2, the J gene TRBJ2-7; D gene uncertain. The germline V and J ends were trimmed by 4 bases and 2 bases, with 9 bases remaining between them. Germline CDR1 SGHAT, CDR2 FQNNGV. The CDR3 totals 13 residues. The full variable domain, rest sourced from reference TRBV11-2 and TRBJ2-7, is EAGVAQSPRYKIIEKRQSVAFWCNPISGHATLYWYQQILGQGPKLLIQFQNNGVVDDSQLPKDRFSAERLKGVDSTLKIQPAKLEDSAVYLCASSSNGPYEQYFGPGTRLTVT.

In this sample, this clonotype turned up a few times. The chain links TRBV9 to TRBJ2-5; 9 bases are shared with TRBD1. The junction had 7 bases not matched to a gene; V was cut back by 4 bases and J by 3 bases. The CDR3 covers 15 residues. Germline V CDR1 and CDR2: SGDLS, YYNGEE. The CDR3 spells CASSTQGAVEETQYF. The CDR3 region has the DNA TGTGCCAGCAGCACACAGGGGGCGGTGGAAGAGACCCAGTACTTC.

V usage is TRBV2 and J usage is TRBJ2-5, with a weak D call TRBD1 (6 bases). Matching the DNA end better, TRBJ2-7 makes the J call doubtful. CDR1 and CDR2 from the germline V gene are SNHLY and FYNNEI. This CDR3 comprises 13 residues. CDR3 residues: CASQVQGMYEQYF. The CDR3 nucleotides read TGTGCCAGTCAGGTACAGGGTATGTACGAGCAGTACTTC.

This clonotype was seen more than once but under ten times. The V call is TRBV9, the J call TRBJ2-5, with D tentatively TRBD1 (6 bases). The ends were cut back, 2 bases at V and 5 bases at J, with 13 bases in the middle. From germline, CDR1 is SGDLS and CDR2 YYNGEE. This CDR3 region has 14 residues. Here the CDR3 reads CASSVSQGHETQYF. CDR3 coding DNA: TGTGCCAGCAGCGTGTCACAGGGACACGAGACCCAGTACTTC.

This clonotype was seen only once. The junction and the germline gene differ at one end; a read error may be behind it. The V and J genes are TRBV7-2 and TRBJ2-3; no clear D gene. Germline V gene sequence: CDR1 SGHTA, CDR2 FQGNSA. The CDR3 is made up of 15 amino acids. The CDR3 protein is CVSSFAPARTDTQYF. The CDR3, as DNA: TGTGTCAGCAGCTTTGCGCCGGCGAGGACAGATACGCAGTATTTT.

A word on this clonotype: A junction end diverges from the germline sequence, so it may reflect a read error. The CDR3 is CSVAGQGAHEQCF. The CDR3 coding sequence is TGCAGTGTTGCGGGACAGGGGGCACACGAGCAGTGCTTC. V gene TRBV20-1 combines with J gene TRBJ2-7; TRBD1 matches at 12 bases. The CDR3 consists of 13 residues. Per germline, CDR1 DFQATT and CDR2 SNEGSKA (reference sequence).

This clonotype has more than one count but fewer than ten. This chain joins TRBV6-5 and TRBJ2-3; D may correspond to TRBD1 or TRBD2 (5 bases each). Trimming cost V 0 bases and J 2 bases, with 18 bases left between them. CDR3 length equals 18 residues. Germline V lookup: CDR1 MNHEY, CDR2 SVGAGI. The CDR3, as DNA: TGTGCCAGCAGTTACTCGATCGGGACGGGATCTTACACAGATACGCAGTATTTT. Amino acid sequence: CASSYSIGTGSYTDTQYF.